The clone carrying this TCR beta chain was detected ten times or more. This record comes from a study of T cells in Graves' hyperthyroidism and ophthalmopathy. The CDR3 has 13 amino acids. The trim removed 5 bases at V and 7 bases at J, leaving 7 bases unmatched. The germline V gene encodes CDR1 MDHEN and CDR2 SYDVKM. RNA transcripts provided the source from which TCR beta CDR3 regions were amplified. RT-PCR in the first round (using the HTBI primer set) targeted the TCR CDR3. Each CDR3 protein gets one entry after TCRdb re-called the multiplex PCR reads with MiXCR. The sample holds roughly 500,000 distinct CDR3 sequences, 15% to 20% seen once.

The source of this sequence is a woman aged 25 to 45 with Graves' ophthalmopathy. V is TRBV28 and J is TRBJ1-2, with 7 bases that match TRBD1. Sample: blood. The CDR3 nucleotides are TGTGCCAGCAGTCCATCCGGGACAGTTGGCTACACCTTC. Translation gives CASSPSGTVGYTF.